This T cell receptor beta chain is from a study of graft-versus-host responses after intestinal transplantation. As for the study in general: Tacrolimus and steroids were given for 3 to 4 years to all recipients after anti-thymocyte globulin induction.

Cell sorting after the reaction yielded proliferating CFSE-low CD3+CD4+ and CD3+CD8+ responders. Study-level results: Recipient-marrow GvH clones were detected, some having first appeared in ileum or blood. The presence of high graft-versus-host to host-versus-graft clonal ratios in allografts characterized patients with graft-donor T cell macrochimerism.

The CDR3 spans 14 residues. In germline, CDR1 is SEHNR, CDR2 FQNEAQ (reference sequence). V dropped 3 bases and J dropped 6; count of bases not matched to a gene: 4. The table came from immunoSEQ multiplex PCR; TCRdb's copy has only in-frame clones and leaves some out. The sample yields roughly 18,000 clones, about 38% seen once. The origin of this receptor is a human patient who received an intestinal transplant. The rearrangement links TRBV7-9 to TRBJ2-3; 9 bases line up with TRBD1. This specimen consisted of alloreactive CD4+ T cells from a mixed lymphocyte reaction culture, obtained before intestinal transplant. Subset specified: CFSE-low proliferating T cells sorted from roughly 6-day pre-transplant mixed lymphocyte reaction (GvH or HvG direction). The CDR3 here is CASSFGQGMDTQYF. CDR3 coding DNA: TGTGCCAGCAGCTTCGGACAGGGGATGGATACGCAGTATTTT.